The 12 T cell receptor beta chains given below trace back to one sample, sequenced in a study of blood T cell repertoires in COVID-19. Profiled with immunoSEQ multiplex PCR; TCRdb holds only in-frame clones, not every one. The sample has about 280,000 clones; roughly 80% are singletons. The specimen was PBMCs or T cells enriched from blood (not recorded which). These receptors came from a man between 35 and 55 years old who had been exposed to COVID-19.

The V call is TRBV5-1, the J call TRBJ1-4, with 10 bases matching TRBD1. This CDR3 is built from 15 residues. V lost 4 bases and J lost 8; bases outside the gene matches: 8. Germline values: CDR1 SGHRS, CDR2 YFSETQ. The DNA for the CDR3 is TGCGCCAGCAGCCCAGGGACAGGGGTGCAGGAAAAACTGTTTTTT. Protein: CASSPGTGVQEKLFF.

The rearrangement uses TRBV5-1 and TRBJ2-4, with D maybe TRBD1 (6 bases). The germline V gene has CDR1 SGHRS and CDR2 YFSETQ. The CDR3 consists of 14 residues. Trimming took 4 bases from V and 7 from J, leaving 15 bases between them. CDR3 sequence reads: CASSVSGQTNIQYF. In nucleotides, the CDR3 is TGCGCCAGCAGCGTATCAGGACAGACCAACATTCAGTACTTC.

The chain links TRBV12-3 or TRBV12-4 to TRBJ2-1, with D possibly being TRBD2 (5 bases). V lost 4 bases and J lost 15, with 16 bases in between. The CDR3 covers 12 residues. The CDR3 here is CASSSTPRDWFF. The CDR3 DNA sequence: TGTGCCAGCAGTTCCACGCCCCGGGATTGGTTCTTC.

J is TRBJ2-7 and V is TRBV20-1; D possibly corresponds to TRBD2 (6 bases). CDR1 is DFQATT, CDR2 SNEGSKA, per germline (reference sequence). V was shortened by 3 bases and J by 0 bases, with 12 bases between the two germline ends. This CDR3 has 14 residues. The CDR3 coding sequence is TGCAGTGCTAGTGCGTGGCGGGACTCCTACGAGCAGTACTTC. Translation: CSASAWRDSYEQYF.

The rearrangement joins TRBV7-9 to TRBJ1-2; D may be TRBD1 (5 bases). Germline CDR1 and CDR2: SEHNR and FQNEAQ (reference sequence). The CDR3 totals 12 residues. Trimming stripped 4 bases from V and 6 bases from J, with 9 bases between. The CDR3 is CASSSGRDGYTF. The CDR3 bases are TGTGCCAGCAGCTCAGGCAGGGATGGCTACACCTTC.

The chain links TRBV7-6 to TRBJ2-5; 7 bases are shared with TRBD2. The germline gives CDR1 SGHVS, CDR2 FNYEAQ. This CDR3 region has 13 residues. Trimming cost V 5 bases and J 6 bases; bases outside gene matches: 6. The CDR3 spells CASSLGLGKTQYF. The DNA for the CDR3 is TGTGCCAGCAGCCTAGGACTAGGCAAGACCCAGTACTTC.

The chain is built from TRBV6-6 and TRBJ1-6; 8 bases are a match to TRBD1. V was clipped by 6 bases and J by 9 bases; unmatched bases: 10. Looked up from germline, CDR1 is MNHNY and CDR2 is SVGAGI (reference sequence). CDR3 size: 15 residues. CDR3 sequence: CASSPPGQGSSPLHF. The DNA for the CDR3 is TGTGCCAGCAGCCCTCCCGGACAGGGTAGTTCACCCCTCCACTTT.

This clone was recorded once. V and J are TRBV5-4 and TRBJ2-7; 9 positions agree with TRBD1. There are 15 residues in the CDR3. Germline trimming cut 4 bases from V and 2 bases from J; bases unmatched to any gene: 7. The germline CDR1 and CDR2 sequences are SGHNT and YYREEE (reference sequence). CDR3 bases: TGTGCCAGCAGCCAACAGGGGGCGCACCCCTACGAGCAGTACTTC. Translation: CASSQQGAHPYEQYF.

This clone was found once. This chain uses TRBV5-4 with TRBJ2-7; D perhaps matches TRBD1 (6 bases). The CDR3 covers 13 residues. V gave up 3 bases and J gave up 0 bases, with 7 bases separating them. The germline V gene encodes CDR1 SGHNT and CDR2 YYREEE (reference sequence). The CDR3, as DNA: TGTGCCAGCAGCTCACAGGGCTCCTACGAGCAGTACTTC. Amino acids: CASSSQGSYEQYF.

This clone turned up a few times. This sequence joins TRBV2 and TRBJ1-5; D not certain. CDR3 length: 14 amino acids. CDR1 is SNHLY, CDR2 FYNNEI, per germline. The V end lost 6 bases, the J end lost 7 bases, and 16 bases lay between the germline ends. CDR3 bases: TGTGCCAGCAGGCGTGGGCCTACCGGCCAGCCCCAGCATTTT. This sequence encodes CASRRGPTGQPQHF.

The V and J genes are TRBV19 and TRBJ2-1; D possibly corresponds to TRBD2 (5 bases). The CDR3 length is 11 residues. The germline V gene has CDR1 LNHDA and CDR2 SQIVND (reference sequence). Trimming took off 8 bases at V and 8 bases at J, with 10 bases between the two ends. Here the CDR3 reads CASELGDEQFF. CDR3 nucleotides: TGTGCCAGTGAACTCGGGGATGAGCAGTTCTTC.

This chain connects TRBV7-9 to TRBJ2-5; TRBD2 is a possible D gene (5 bases). The V gene's germline CDR1 is SEHNR and CDR2 FQNEAQ (reference sequence). V shed 5 bases and J shed 0 bases, with 19 bases lying between them. The CDR3 contains 17 residues. CDR3 region: CASSASLSGPYQETQYF. The CDR3 nucleotides read TGTGCCAGCAGCGCCTCCCTAAGCGGCCCTTACCAAGAGACCCAGTACTTC.